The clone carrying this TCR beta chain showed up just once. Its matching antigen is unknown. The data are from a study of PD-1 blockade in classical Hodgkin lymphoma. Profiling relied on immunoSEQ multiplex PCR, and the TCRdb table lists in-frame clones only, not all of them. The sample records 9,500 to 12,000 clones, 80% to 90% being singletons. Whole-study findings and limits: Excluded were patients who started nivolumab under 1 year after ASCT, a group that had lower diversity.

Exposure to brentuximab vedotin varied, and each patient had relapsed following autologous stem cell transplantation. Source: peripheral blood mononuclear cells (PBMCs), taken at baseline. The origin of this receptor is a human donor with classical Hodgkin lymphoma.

CDR3 sequence (DNA): TGTGCCAGCAGTGAACCGGGCATGAAGAACACCGGGGAGCTGTTTTTT. It yields the protein CASSEPGMKNTGELFF. V gene TRBV25-1 combines with J gene TRBJ2-2; D call uncertain. Trimming stripped 2 bases from V and 1 base from J, with 11 bases between. CDR1 MGHDK and CDR2 SYGVNS come from the germline V gene. The CDR3 has 16 amino acids.